Sequencing of this T cell receptor beta chain was carried out in a study of beta chain features in type 1 diabetes. Study observations and caveats: There was a moderate but significant shortening of TCRB CDR3s in all four CD4+ subsets of Type 1 diabetes patients.

CDR3 size: 15 residues. Germline values: CDR1 LGHNA, CDR2 YSLEER. The ends lost 2 bases at V and 2 bases at J; junction bases unmatched: 4. This clone came up a few times. Its specificity is not known. The whole isolated RNA underwent reverse transcription, so sequencing captured expressed TCRB transcripts. Generated by immunoSEQ multiplex PCR, the TCRdb table keeps only in-frame clones and is missing some. Here the sample spans about 160,000 clones, about 8% being singletons. The chain couples TRBV4-3 to TRBJ2-5, with 8 bases fitting TRBD2. The source of this sequence is a woman in her forties with type 1 diabetes. Specimen: central memory CD4+ T cells from blood. CDR3 sequence reads: CASSQRGGLQETQYF. The CDR3 nucleotides read TGCGCCAGCAGCCAACGGGGGGGACTTCAAGAGACCCAGTACTTC.